This TCR beta chain emerged from a study of identical twins. Per germline, CDR1 SGHRS and CDR2 YFSETQ. The CDR3 length is 15 residues. V lost 6 bases, J lost 0 bases, and 13 bases lay in between. TCRdb re-called the 5' RACE reads with MiXCR, one entry per CDR3 protein. The data show roughly 720,000 distinct CDR3 sequences, 18% seen once. Overall study findings and caveats: Partial confounding of zero-insertion analyses by invariant MAIT and iNKT cells was possible.

Concerning this clonotype: The antigen is undetermined.

The same specimen was also included in a second study, on T cells expressing NK-cell markers.

This TCR was recovered from a woman between 18 and 29 years old in good health. The V call is TRBV5-1, the J call TRBJ2-1; D is perhaps TRBD2 (5 bases). Specimen: PBMCs. CDR3 nucleotides: TGCGCCAGCATGGGCGGGTTTAGCTCCTACAATGAGCAGTTCTTC. Translation gives CASMGGFSSYNEQFF. The entire variable domain, with the rest obtained from reference TRBV5-1 and TRBJ2-1, is as follows: KAGVTQTPRYLIKTRGQQVTLSCSPISGHRSVSWYQQTPGQGLQFLFEYFSETQRNKGNFPGRFSGRQFSNSRSEMNVSTLELGDSALYLCASMGGFSSYNEQFFGPGTRLTVL.